This T cell receptor (beta chain) was profiled in a study of blood T cell repertoires in COVID-19. Clones were read by immunoSEQ multiplex PCR, and TCRdb kept only the in-frame ones, dropping some. The repertoire holds some 320,000 clones, with over 85% as singletons. V lost 3 bases to trimming and J lost 6 bases, with 12 bases between them. The length of the CDR3 is 13 residues. CDR1 and CDR2 from the germline V gene are LGHDT and YNNKEL (reference sequence). The rearrangement joins TRBV3-1 (or the pseudogene TRBV3-2) to TRBJ2-7; tentative D call: TRBD1 (6 bases). The TCR sequence derives from a woman in her forties or fifties who had been exposed to COVID-19. Material: PBMCs or T cells enriched from blood (not recorded which). CDR3 sequence (DNA): TGTGCCAGCAGCCAGACACAGGGAATCGAGCAGTACTTC. It codes for CASSQTQGIEQYF.